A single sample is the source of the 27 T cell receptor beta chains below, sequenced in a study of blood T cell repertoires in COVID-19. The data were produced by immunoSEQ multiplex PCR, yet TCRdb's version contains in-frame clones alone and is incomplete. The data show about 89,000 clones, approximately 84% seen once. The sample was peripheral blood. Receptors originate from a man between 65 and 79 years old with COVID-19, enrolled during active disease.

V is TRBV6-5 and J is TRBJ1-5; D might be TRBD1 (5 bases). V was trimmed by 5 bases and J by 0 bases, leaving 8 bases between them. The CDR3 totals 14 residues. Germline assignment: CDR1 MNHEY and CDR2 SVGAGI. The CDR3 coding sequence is TGTGCCAGCAGTAGGACACATAGCAATCAGCCCCAGCATTTT. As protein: CASSRTHSNQPQHF.

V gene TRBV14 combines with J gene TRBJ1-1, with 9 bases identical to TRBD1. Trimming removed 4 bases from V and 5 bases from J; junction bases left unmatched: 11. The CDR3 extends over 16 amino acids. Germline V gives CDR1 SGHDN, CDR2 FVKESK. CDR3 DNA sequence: TGTGCCAGCAGCCTGGACAGGGGCTATACTAGGACTGAAGCTTTCTTT. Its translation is CASSLDRGYTRTEAFF.

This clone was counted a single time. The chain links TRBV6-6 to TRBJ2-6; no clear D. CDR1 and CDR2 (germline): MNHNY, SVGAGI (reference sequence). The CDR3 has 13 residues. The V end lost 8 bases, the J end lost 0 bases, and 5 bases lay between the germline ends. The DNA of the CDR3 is TGTGCCAGCCGGAGCTCTGGGGCCAACGTCCTGACTTTC. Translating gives CASRSSGANVLTF.

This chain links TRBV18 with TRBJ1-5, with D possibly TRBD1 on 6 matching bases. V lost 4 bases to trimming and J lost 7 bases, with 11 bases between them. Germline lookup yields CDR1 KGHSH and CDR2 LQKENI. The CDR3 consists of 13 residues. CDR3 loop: CASSLSGDQPQHF. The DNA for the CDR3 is TGTGCCAGCTCACTATCAGGGGACCAGCCCCAGCATTTT.

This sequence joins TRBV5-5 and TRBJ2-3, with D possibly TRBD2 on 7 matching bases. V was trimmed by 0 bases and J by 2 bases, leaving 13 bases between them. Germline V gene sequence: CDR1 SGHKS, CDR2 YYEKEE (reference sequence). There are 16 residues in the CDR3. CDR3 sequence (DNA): TGTGCCAGCAGCTTGGTTGGGGGGGCATACACAGATACGCAGTATTTT. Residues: CASSLVGGAYTDTQYF.

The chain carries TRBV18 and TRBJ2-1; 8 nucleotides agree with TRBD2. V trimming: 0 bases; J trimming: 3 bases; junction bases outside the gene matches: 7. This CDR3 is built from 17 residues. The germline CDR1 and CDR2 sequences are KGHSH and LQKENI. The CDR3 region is CASSPPPGTRIYNEQFF. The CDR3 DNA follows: TGTGCCAGCTCACCACCGCCCGGGACTAGGATCTACAATGAGCAGTTCTTC.

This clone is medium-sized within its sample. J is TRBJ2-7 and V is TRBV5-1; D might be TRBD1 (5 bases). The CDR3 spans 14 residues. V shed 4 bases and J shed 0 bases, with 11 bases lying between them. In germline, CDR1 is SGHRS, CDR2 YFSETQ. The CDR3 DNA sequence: TGCGCCAGCAGCCCTACGGACAACTCCTACGAGCAGTACTTC. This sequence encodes CASSPTDNSYEQYF. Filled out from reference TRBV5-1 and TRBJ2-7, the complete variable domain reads KAGVTQTPRYLIKTRGQQVTLSCSPISGHRSVSWYQQTPGQGLQFLFEYFSETQRNKGNFPGRFSGRQFSNSRSEMNVSTLELGDSALYLCASSPTDNSYEQYFGPGTRLTVT.

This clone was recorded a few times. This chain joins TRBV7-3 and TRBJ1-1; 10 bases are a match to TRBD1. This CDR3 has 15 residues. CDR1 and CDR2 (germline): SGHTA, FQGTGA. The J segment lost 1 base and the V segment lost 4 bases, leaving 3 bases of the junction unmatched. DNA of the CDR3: TGTGCCAGCAGCTCCTGGACAGGGGGGAACACTGAAGCTTTCTTT. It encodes CASSSWTGGNTEAFF.

CDR3 DNA: TGTGCCAGCAGCAAAGATACAGGGTTCTACGAGCAGTACTTC. Protein product: CASSKDTGFYEQYF. V is TRBV7-8 and J is TRBJ2-7; weak D call: TRBD1 (6 bases). This CDR3 is built from 14 residues. With 5 bases removed from V and 3 bases from J, the gap between germline ends came to 14 bases. Germline CDR1 is SGHVS and CDR2 is FQNEAQ.

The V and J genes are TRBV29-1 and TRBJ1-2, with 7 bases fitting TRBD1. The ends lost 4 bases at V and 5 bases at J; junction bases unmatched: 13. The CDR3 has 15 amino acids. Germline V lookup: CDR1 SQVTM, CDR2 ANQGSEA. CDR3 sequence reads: CSVGQGLSRNYGYTF. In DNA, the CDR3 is TGCAGCGTTGGACAGGGCCTTTCCCGGAATTATGGCTACACCTTC. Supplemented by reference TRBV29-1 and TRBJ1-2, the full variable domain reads SAVISQKPSRDICQRGTSLTIQCQVDSQVTMMFWYRQQPGQSLTLIATANQGSEATYESGFVIDKFPISRPNLTFSTLTVSNMSPEDSSIYLCSVGQGLSRNYGYTFGSGTRLTVV.

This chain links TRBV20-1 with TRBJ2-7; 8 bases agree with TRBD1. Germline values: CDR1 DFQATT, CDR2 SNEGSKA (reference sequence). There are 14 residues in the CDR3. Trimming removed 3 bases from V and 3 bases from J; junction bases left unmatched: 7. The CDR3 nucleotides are TGCAGTGCTAGTAAGGGGACAGGCAACTACGAGCAGTACTTC. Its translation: CSASKGTGNYEQYF.

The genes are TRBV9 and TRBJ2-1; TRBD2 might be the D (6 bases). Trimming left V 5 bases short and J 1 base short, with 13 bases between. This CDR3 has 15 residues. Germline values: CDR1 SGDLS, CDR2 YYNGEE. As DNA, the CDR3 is TGTGCCAGCAGTGTGCTGGAGGGGTCCTACAATGAGCAGTTCTTC. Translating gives CASSVLEGSYNEQFF.

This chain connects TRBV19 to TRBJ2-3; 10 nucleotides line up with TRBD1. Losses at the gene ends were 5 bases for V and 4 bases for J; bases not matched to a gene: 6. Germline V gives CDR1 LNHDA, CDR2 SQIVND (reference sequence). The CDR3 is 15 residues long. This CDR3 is CASSQGQGESDTQYF. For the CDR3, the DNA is TGTGCCAGTAGTCAAGGACAGGGGGAGTCAGATACGCAGTATTTT.

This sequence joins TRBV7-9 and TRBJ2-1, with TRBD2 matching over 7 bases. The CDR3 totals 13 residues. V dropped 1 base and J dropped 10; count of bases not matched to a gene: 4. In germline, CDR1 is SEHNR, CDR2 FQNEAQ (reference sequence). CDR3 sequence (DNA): TGTGCCAGCAGCTTAGGCGGGGGAACGGAGCAGTTCTTC. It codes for CASSLGGGTEQFF.

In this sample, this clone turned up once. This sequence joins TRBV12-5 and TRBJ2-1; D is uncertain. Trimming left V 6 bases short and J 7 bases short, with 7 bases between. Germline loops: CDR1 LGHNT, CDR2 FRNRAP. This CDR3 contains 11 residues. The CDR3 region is CASGSGNEQFF. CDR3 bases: TGTGCTAGTGGATCGGGTAATGAGCAGTTCTTC.

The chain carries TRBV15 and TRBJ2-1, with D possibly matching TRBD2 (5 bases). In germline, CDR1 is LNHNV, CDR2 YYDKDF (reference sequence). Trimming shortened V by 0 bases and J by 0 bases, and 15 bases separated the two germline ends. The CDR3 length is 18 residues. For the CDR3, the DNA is TGTGCCACCAGCAGAGATCGCGTAATAGCGAGCTCCTACAATGAGCAGTTCTTC. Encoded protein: CATSRDRVIASSYNEQFF.

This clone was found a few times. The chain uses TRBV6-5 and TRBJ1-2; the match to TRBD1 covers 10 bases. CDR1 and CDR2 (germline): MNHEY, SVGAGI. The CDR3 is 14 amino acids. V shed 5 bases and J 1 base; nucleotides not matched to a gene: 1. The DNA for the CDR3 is TGTGCCAGCAGTCGGACAGGGGGTAACTATGGCTACACCTTC. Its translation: CASSRTGGNYGYTF.

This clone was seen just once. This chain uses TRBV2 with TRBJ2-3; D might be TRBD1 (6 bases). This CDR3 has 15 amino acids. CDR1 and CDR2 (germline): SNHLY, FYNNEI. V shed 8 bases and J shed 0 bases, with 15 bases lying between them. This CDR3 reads CASGSQGSSTDTQYF. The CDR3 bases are TGTGCCAGCGGGTCACAGGGTTCTAGCACAGATACGCAGTATTTT.

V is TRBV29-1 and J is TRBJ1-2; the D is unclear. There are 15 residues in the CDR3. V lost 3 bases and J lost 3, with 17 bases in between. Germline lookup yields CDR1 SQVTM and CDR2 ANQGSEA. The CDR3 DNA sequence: TGCAGCGTTGAGTTCTTGGCCCAGGAGGACTATGGCTACACCTTC. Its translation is CSVEFLAQEDYGYTF.

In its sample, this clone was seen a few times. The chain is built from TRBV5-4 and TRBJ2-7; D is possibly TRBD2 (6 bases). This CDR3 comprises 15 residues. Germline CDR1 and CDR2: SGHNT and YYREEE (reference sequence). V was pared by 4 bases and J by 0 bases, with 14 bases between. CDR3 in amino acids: CASSRGGGSSYEQYF. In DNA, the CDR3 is TGTGCCAGCAGCCGGGGAGGAGGGAGCTCCTACGAGCAGTACTTC.

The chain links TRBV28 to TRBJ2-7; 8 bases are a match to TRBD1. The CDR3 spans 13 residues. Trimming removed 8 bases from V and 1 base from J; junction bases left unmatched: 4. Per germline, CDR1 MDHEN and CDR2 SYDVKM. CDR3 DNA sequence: TGTGCCAGCTATCGGACAGGGTCCTACGAGCAGTACTTC. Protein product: CASYRTGSYEQYF.

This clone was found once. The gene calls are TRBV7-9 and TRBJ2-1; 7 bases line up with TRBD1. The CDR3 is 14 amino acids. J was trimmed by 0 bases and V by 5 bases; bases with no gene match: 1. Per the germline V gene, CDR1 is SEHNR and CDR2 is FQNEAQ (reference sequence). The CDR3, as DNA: TGTGCCAGCAGCGGGGACAGCTCCTACAATGAGCAGTTCTTC. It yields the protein CASSGDSSYNEQFF.

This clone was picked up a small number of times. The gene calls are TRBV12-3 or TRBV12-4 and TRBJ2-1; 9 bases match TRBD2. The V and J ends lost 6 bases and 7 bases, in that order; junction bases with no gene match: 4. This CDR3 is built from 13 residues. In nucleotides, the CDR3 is TGTGCCAGCAGCCCGGGACTAGCAAATGAGCAGTTCTTC. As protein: CASSPGLANEQFF.

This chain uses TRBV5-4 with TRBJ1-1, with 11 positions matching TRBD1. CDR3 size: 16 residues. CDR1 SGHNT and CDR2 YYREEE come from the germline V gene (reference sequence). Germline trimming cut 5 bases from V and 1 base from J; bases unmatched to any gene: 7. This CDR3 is CASRLDRGLRNTEAFF. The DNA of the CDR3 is TGTGCCAGCAGACTGGACAGGGGGCTTAGGAACACTGAAGCTTTCTTT.

CDR3 sequence: CASSEVRGGYNEQFF. As DNA, the CDR3 is TGTGCCAGCAGTGAAGTCCGGGGGGGGTACAATGAGCAGTTCTTC. V usage is TRBV6-1 and J usage is TRBJ2-1; 8 bases are shared with TRBD2. The J segment lost 4 bases and the V segment lost 1 base, leaving 3 bases of the junction unmatched. The CDR3 runs to 15 residues. The germline gives CDR1 MNHNS, CDR2 SASEGT.

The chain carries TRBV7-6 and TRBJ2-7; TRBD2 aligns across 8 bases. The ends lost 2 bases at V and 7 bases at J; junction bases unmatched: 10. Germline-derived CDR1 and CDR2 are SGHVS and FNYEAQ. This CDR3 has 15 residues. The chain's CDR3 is CASSLTPRGAEEQYF. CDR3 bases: TGTGCCAGCAGCTTAACCCCGCGGGGGGCCGAAGAGCAGTACTTC.

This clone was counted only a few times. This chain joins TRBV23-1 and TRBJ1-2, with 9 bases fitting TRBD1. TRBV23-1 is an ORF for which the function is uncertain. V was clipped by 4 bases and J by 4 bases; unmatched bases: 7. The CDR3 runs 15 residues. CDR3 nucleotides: TGCGCCAGCAGTCGATGTACAGGGGGCGGCTATGGCTACACCTTC. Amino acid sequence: CASSRCTGGGYGYTF.